This TCR beta chain came from a study of cytotoxic CD8 clonotypes in ibrutinib-treated CLL. Germline assignment: CDR1 SNHLY and CDR2 FYNNEI. The CDR3 consists of 13 residues. The germline V and J ends were trimmed by 1 base and 8 bases, with 11 bases remaining between them. This clone came up a few times. This table comes from immunoSEQ multiplex PCR, and its TCRdb copy is limited to in-frame clones, with some not included. Of tens of thousands of clones in the sample, roughly two thirds were seen once. The source was PBMCs, collected after 12 months of ibrutinib treatment. The genes are TRBV2 and TRBJ1-1; D uncertain. The receptor was derived from a human donor with chronic lymphocytic leukemia. The CDR3 region is CASSEGKGREAFF. The CDR3 nucleotides are TGTGCCAGCAGTGAAGGGAAAGGGCGGGAAGCTTTCTTT.